Listed below are T cell receptor beta chains from one sample, sequenced in a study of OX40 agonist ivuxolimab in advanced cancers. The assay was immunoSEQ multiplex PCR, and TCRdb's table has in-frame clones only and misses some. The sample has about 32,000 clones, 84% seen once. This material consisted of CD4+ or CD8+ T cells sorted from blood, taken in a trial of the OX40 agonist ivuxolimab. These receptors originate from an adult with an advanced solid tumor such as melanoma, head and neck, liver or kidney cancer. The CDR3 runs from the conserved cysteine through the conserved F or W. Fields, in order: V gene, J gene, clone size, D gene, CDR3 protein, CDR3 DNA. A D gene is named only where the DNA matches it firmly. Clone size is given for some rows only: seen once, a few or many times, or a class if the clone is expanded.

>TRBV6-1|TRBJ2-2|-|-
CASSAGAYTGELFF
TGTGCCAGCAGCGCGGGGGCTTACACCGGGGAGCTGTTTTTT
>TRBV15|TRBJ1-1|-|-
CATSRTGTKGTEAFF
TGTGCCACCAGCAGAACCGGGACAAAGGGCACTGAAGCTTTCTTT
>TRBV4-1|TRBJ2-1|once|-
CASSQGPPPNLLSYNEQFF
TGCGCCAGCAGCCAGGGACCTCCACCAAATTTACTATCCTACAATGAGCAGTTCTTC
>TRBV27|TRBJ2-5|-|TRBD2
CASSLGLAGGPQETQYF
TGTGCCAGCAGTCTGGGACTAGCGGGAGGGCCGCAAGAGACCCAGTACTTC
>TRBV4-1|TRBJ1-5|-|-
CASSQRGNQPQHF
TGCGCCAGCAGCCAAAGAGGCAATCAGCCCCAGCATTTT
>TRBV11-2|TRBJ2-1|once|-
CASSRQLVGVVHNEQFF
TGTGCCAGCAGCCGACAACTCGTAGGGGTCGTCCACAATGAGCAGTTCTTC
>TRBV5-6|TRBJ1-5|-|-
CASSFQGSQPQHF
TGTGCCAGCAGCTTCCAGGGGAGTCAGCCCCAGCATTTT
>TRBV29-1|TRBJ1-1|-|-
CSVEAASGTEAFF
TGCAGCGTTGAAGCGGCCTCGGGTACTGAAGCTTTCTTT
>TRBV7-9|TRBJ2-7|-|-
CASSLGAFYKQYF
TGTGCCAGCAGCTTAGGGGCCTTCTACAAGCAGTACTTC
>TRBV6-4|TRBJ2-1|-|-
CASSPSGTREYNEQFF
TGTGCCAGCAGTCCCTCCGGGACTCGAGAGTACAATGAGCAGTTCTTC
>TRBV7-2|TRBJ2-3|-|-
CASSSILGGGTDTQYF
TGTGCCAGCAGCTCCATTCTTGGCGGGGGCACAGATACGCAGTATTTT
>TRBV2|TRBJ1-2|-|TRBD1
CARTDRVYGYTF
TGTGCCAGGACGGACAGGGTTTATGGCTACACCTTC
>TRBV11-2|TRBJ1-3|-|-
CASSTALDGNTIYF
TGTGCCAGCAGTACTGCACTGGACGGAAACACCATATATTTT
>TRBV7-9|TRBJ2-2|medium-sized|TRBD1
CASSMTGVATGELFF
TGTGCCAGCAGCATGACAGGGGTTGCCACCGGGGAGCTGTTTTTT
>TRBV6-5|TRBJ2-1|-|-
CASSYRTWGGEQFF
TGTGCCAGCAGTTACCGGACTTGGGGTGGTGAGCAGTTCTTC
>TRBV7-9|TRBJ1-1|-|-
CASSLSWGGSGSEAFF
TGTGCCAGCAGCTTATCCTGGGGCGGCAGCGGGTCTGAAGCTTTCTTT
>TRBV9|TRBJ1-2|once|-
CASSVDGGAAYGYTF
TGTGCCAGCAGCGTAGATGGGGGAGCGGCGTATGGCTACACCTTC
>TRBV28|TRBJ2-7|once|TRBD2
CASNPSGEGPIWGEQYF
TGTGCCAGCAACCCCAGCGGGGAGGGGCCCATTTGGGGGGAGCAGTACTTC
>TRBV7-3|TRBJ2-1|-|TRBD2
CASALAGGSNEQFF
TGTGCCAGTGCCCTAGCGGGGGGGTCTAATGAGCAGTTCTTC
>TRBV11-3|TRBJ2-7|-|TRBD1
CASRTGAVTRPYEQYF
TGTGCCAGCAGGACAGGGGCCGTGACCCGACCCTACGAGCAGTACTTC
>TRBV9|TRBJ2-1|few|TRBD1
CASRGGQGDGEQFF
TGTGCCAGCAGAGGGGGACAGGGGGATGGTGAGCAGTTCTTC
>TRBV7-9|TRBJ2-7|-|TRBD1
CASSFSGTGDYEQYF
TGTGCCAGCAGCTTTTCCGGGACAGGGGACTACGAGCAGTACTTC
>TRBV6-6|TRBJ2-1|-|TRBD1
CASSAIPGQGHEQFF
TGTGCCAGCAGCGCTATCCCGGGACAGGGCCATGAGCAGTTCTTC
>TRBV5-1|TRBJ2-1|-|-
CASAPTGTYNEQFF
TGCGCCAGCGCGCCCACAGGGACCTACAATGAGCAGTTCTTC
>TRBV19|TRBJ1-2|many|-
CASSSQGPFYGYTF
TGTGCCAGTAGCTCCCAGGGGCCCTTCTATGGCTACACCTTC
>TRBV28|TRBJ1-5|-|-
CAYSTGGNQPQHF
TGTGCCTACTCCACCGGGGGCAATCAGCCCCAGCATTTT
>TRBV6-1|TRBJ2-3|-|-
CASSEIESGITDTQYF
TGTGCCAGCAGTGAAATTGAGTCAGGGATCACAGATACGCAGTATTTT
>TRBV13|TRBJ2-2|many|-
CASNPPSPNTGELFF
TGTGCCAGCAATCCCCCTAGCCCAAACACCGGGGAGCTGTTTTTT
>TRBV5-1|TRBJ1-1|-|-
CASSLAVQAEAFF
TGCGCCAGCAGCTTGGCCGTTCAGGCAGAAGCTTTCTTT
>TRBV28|TRBJ1-5|-|TRBD1
CASTTRGGPNQPQHF
TGTGCCAGCACCACCCGAGGGGGCCCAAATCAGCCCCAGCATTTT
>TRBV9|TRBJ2-7|once|TRBD1
CASSVGDRDEQYF
TGTGCCAGCAGCGTCGGTGACAGGGACGAGCAGTACTTC
>TRBV19|TRBJ1-1|-|-
CASKGREAFF
TGTGCCAGTAAAGGCAGGGAAGCTTTCTTT